The present entry profiles one T cell receptor beta chain with its context. No cognate antigen has been identified for it. No quality values exist for individual bases; no much larger clone is one base distant. The time point label, as the study defines it: blood 4 weeks post-SBRT, at nephrectomy. In the paper's terms, the treatment or condition label means: 15 Gy SBRT to primary tumor, nephrectomy 4 weeks later. Samples were obtained from a clinical trial, in which 15 Gy stereotactic body radiation therapy was delivered to primary renal cell carcinomas and nephrectomy was performed 4 weeks later. Serial peripheral blood from radiation-treated patients was sampled at baseline, 2 weeks and 4 weeks after SBRT to track tumor-enriched clonotypes. All patients had renal cell carcinoma with clear cell pathology. The QIAamp DNA Blood Mini Kit (Qiagen) was used to prepare genomic DNA for TCR sequencing. Only samples passing all quality control checks were included in the analyses.

This entry is derived from a study of radiation and T cells in renal cell carcinoma (dated by TCRdb to 2018 to 2020). Background on the whole study: TCR beta sequencing covered fewer than 60 samples in total, comprising some 26 tumors and approximately 27 peripheral blood samples. The final blood draw was performed at 4 weeks after radiation, at the same time as nephrectomy. In the 45 to 65 samples combined, 4 million to 5 million unique CDR3 nucleotide sequences were found, encoding 2,658,974 unique CDR3 amino acid sequences.

TCR beta libraries were generated from genomic DNA with the immunoSEQ kit, following the manufacturer's recommendations. To prepare the libraries, a first multiplex PCR with proprietary primers was run, followed by a second PCR that added unique barcodes, and a bead cleanup was done after each round. A positive control reaction and a negative control reaction, both provided in the kit, were run with every batch of samples. The final libraries were assessed on an Agilent 4200 TapeStation D1000 ScreenTape, pooled by volume, and quantified by qPCR. Sequencing ran on an Illumina NextSeq500 with a MidOutput 150-cycle cartridge, using 156 Read1 and 15 Index1 cycles with kit custom primers. The pooled library was loaded at 1.0 pM, and approximately 19% PhiX control was spiked in. Regarding the original processing steps: Vendor-processed data were analyzed in R, with a clonotype defined as all T cells sharing the same CDR3 nucleotide sequence. For clone abundance analyses, frequencies were normalized to the 10,000 most abundant clones in each sample. Public T cell clones, which averaged fewer than five per sample, were removed prior to analysis. Tumor-enriched clonotypes and baseline blood-enriched clonotypes were defined as those with an abundance difference of at least 32-fold between compartments. A beta-binomial differential abundance model was used to identify clonotypes that were expanded or contracted between blood time points. Tumor-blood repertoire similarity was measured with the Baroni-Urbani and Buser coefficient, and group comparisons used two-tailed Wilcoxon tests in R. TCRdb took this table from immuneACCESS and kept in-frame rearrangements with V and J called. Such tables lack part of the clones; where checked against another copy, unresolved V genes explain under half of the gap, and the rest is unexplained. Clone size and the V and J calls come from that table; the DNA yielded D and trimming. The sample profile shows about 83,000 clones; 75% to 90% of them were found once. The ten biggest clones cover around 2.5% of the sample.

The germline V gene yields ENHRY for CDR1 and SYGVKD for CDR2. Measured from the cysteine to the phenylalanine, the CDR3 is 14 residues long. Only the CDR3 DNA is retained, 42 bases long and in frame from the first base. Here V drops 4 bases and J drops 7 bases, and the junction holds 6 bases not matched to any gene. Broader findings and caveats from the paper: Tracking of blood repertoire dynamics stopped at four to five weeks after treatment, with no follow-up past that point. Because the trial had a single-armed design, the trial could not examine how radiation dose or scheduling affected the TCR repertoire. Because no pretreatment tumor biopsies were available, whether clonotypes were present in the tumor at baseline could not be determined. In blood, the top tumor clonotypes increased from baseline to 2 weeks after radiation and then shrank by 4 weeks, which suggests a temporary expansion of tumor-resident clones.

The chain uses TRBV10-3 and TRBJ1-1, and TRBD1 matches 10 of the central bases. The sequence was collected from a woman aged 60-75 years with renal cell carcinoma. This specimen consisted of blood, obtained from a patient whose treatment included radiotherapy and nephrectomy. The CDR3 reads as follows: CAISGQGAVGEAFF. The DNA is TGTGCCATCAGTGGACAGGGGGCTGTTGGTGAAGCTTTCTTT.